This T cell receptor (beta chain) was sequenced in a study of cytomegalovirus exposure and HLA in healthy donors. Trimming removed 1 base from V and 7 bases from J, with 12 bases in between. Per germline, CDR1 SGHAT and CDR2 FQDESV (reference sequence). The CDR3 is 14 amino acids. Researchers ran the PCR with 60 Vbeta and 13 Jbeta primers. The data were produced by immunoSEQ multiplex PCR, yet TCRdb's version contains in-frame clones alone and is incomplete. The sample gives tens of thousands of clones, roughly 75% of which show up once; over 7.5% is in the top ten. As concerns this clone: Its antigen is unknown.

Whole-study results and caveats: Immune exposure data for these donors was limited to CMV serostatus. Sequencing depth across donors, presence/absence analyses assumed, was roughly uniform. Later genetic work tied a missense DCLRE1C variant to beta-chain V and J trimming.

The sample taken for sequencing was PBMCs. This chain joins TRBV11-1 and TRBJ2-3, with a tentative D call TRBD1 (5 bases). The clonotype was recovered from a man aged 55 to 70 in good health and CMV-seropositive. Here the CDR3 DNA reads TGTGCCAGCAGCTTAGACAGGCTGACGAATACGCAGTATTTT. Its translation is CASSLDRLTNTQYF.